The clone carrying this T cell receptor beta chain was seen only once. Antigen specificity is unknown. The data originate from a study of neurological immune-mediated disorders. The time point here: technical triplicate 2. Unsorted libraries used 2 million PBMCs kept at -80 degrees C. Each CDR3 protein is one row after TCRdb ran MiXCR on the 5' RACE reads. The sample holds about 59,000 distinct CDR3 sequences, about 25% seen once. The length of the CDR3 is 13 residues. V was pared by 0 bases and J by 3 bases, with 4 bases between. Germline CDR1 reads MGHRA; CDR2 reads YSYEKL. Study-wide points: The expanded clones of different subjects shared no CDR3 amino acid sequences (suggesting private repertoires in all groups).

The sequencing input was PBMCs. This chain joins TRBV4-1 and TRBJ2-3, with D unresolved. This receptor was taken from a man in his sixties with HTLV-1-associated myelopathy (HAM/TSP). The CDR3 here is CASSQDRTDTQYF. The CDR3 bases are TGCGCCAGCAGCCAAGATCGTACAGATACGCAGTATTTT.